These 17 T cell receptor beta chains came from one sample sequenced in a study of memory CD4+ T cells and cytomegalovirus serostatus. The data were produced by immunoSEQ multiplex PCR, yet TCRdb's version contains in-frame clones alone and is incomplete. This sample carries some 44,000 clones, 76% of them seen once, and the ten largest clones take approximately 1.9%. Single viable CD3+CD4+CD8-CD45RO+ cells were sorted as the memory CD4+ T cells. Specimen: memory CD4+ T cells from blood. These TCRs come from an adult in good health and CMV-seronegative.

V usage is TRBV9 and J usage is TRBJ2-6; D is possibly TRBD1 or TRBD2 (5 bases each). V dropped 4 bases and J dropped 0 bases, with 11 bases sitting between them. The CDR3 has 16 residues. Germline V gives CDR1 SGDLS, CDR2 YYNGEE. The CDR3 spells CASSPAGASGANVLTF. CDR3 DNA: TGTGCCAGCAGCCCCGCCGGGGCCTCTGGGGCCAACGTCCTGACTTTC.

The V gene is TRBV9, the J gene TRBJ1-5, with a possible D match to TRBD1 (6 bases). Trimming left V 4 bases short and J 3 bases short, with 8 bases between. The germline V gene encodes CDR1 SGDLS and CDR2 YYNGEE. The CDR3 consists of 13 residues. CDR3: CASSRGNNQPQHF. The CDR3 region has the DNA TGTGCCAGCAGCAGGGGGAACAATCAGCCCCAGCATTTT.

The chain carries TRBV18 and TRBJ2-3; 14 nucleotides match TRBD2. V was pared by 6 bases and J by 2 bases, with 7 bases of the junction left unmatched. Germline V CDR1 and CDR2: KGHSH, LQKENI. This CDR3 is built from 17 residues. Written as DNA, the CDR3 is TGTGCCAGCTCGGGACTAGCGGGGGCCTCTACCACAGATACGCAGTATTTT. Translating gives CASSGLAGASTTDTQYF.

J is TRBJ2-2 and V is TRBV13; no definite D call. V lost 5 bases to trimming and J lost 7 bases, with 8 bases between them. There are 12 residues in the CDR3. CDR1 and CDR2 (germline): PRHDT, FYEKMQ (reference sequence). The CDR3 protein is CASSLPGGELFF. The CDR3 DNA is TGTGCCAGCAGCCTACCCGGCGGGGAGCTGTTTTTT.

This clone is termed medium-sized. The chain joins TRBV19 to TRBJ1-5; tentatively, D is TRBD1 (6 bases). The germline gives CDR1 LNHDA, CDR2 SQIVND (reference sequence). The germline V and J ends were trimmed by 4 bases and 0 bases, with 10 bases remaining between them. This CDR3 has 15 amino acids. The CDR3 spells CASSRGGGSNQPQHF. CDR3 DNA: TGTGCCAGTAGTAGGGGAGGGGGTAGCAATCAGCCCCAGCATTTT.

V is TRBV10-3 and J is TRBJ2-1, with 10 bases fitting TRBD1. There are 14 residues in the CDR3. The V gene's germline CDR1 is ENHRY and CDR2 SYGVKD. With V trimmed by 6 bases and J by 5 bases, 4 bases remained unmatched. The CDR3 bases are TGTGCCATCAGCGCCGGGACAGGGGACAATGAGCAGTTCTTC. This codes for CAISAGTGDNEQFF.

This chain links TRBV2 with TRBJ2-2, with D maybe TRBD1 (5 bases). This CDR3 has 14 amino acids. Germline CDR1 SNHLY, CDR2 FYNNEI. Between the trimmed V and J ends, which lost 4 bases and 4 bases, there was a span of 10 bases. CDR3 in DNA: TGTGCCAGCAGTGGCAGGGTGGGCACCGGGGAGCTGTTTTTT. Protein product: CASSGRVGTGELFF. Full variable domain (missing parts from reference TRBV2 and TRBJ2-2): EPEVTQTPSHQVTQMGQEVILRCVPISNHLYFYWYRQILGQKVEFLVSFYNNEISEKSEIFDDQFSVERPDGSNFTLKIRSTKLEDSAMYFCASSGRVGTGELFFGEGSRLTVL.

This rearrangement joins TRBV14 to TRBJ1-1; D remains ambiguous. V was cut by 3 bases and J by 6 bases, with 5 bases left in between. This CDR3 contains 11 residues. Germline assignment: CDR1 SGHDN and CDR2 FVKESK. The CDR3 DNA is TGTGCCAGCAGCCACCGTGCTGAAGCTTTCTTT. It encodes CASSHRAEAFF.

Note on this clone: At one end the junction does not follow the germline gene, possibly because of a read error. The genes are TRBV12-5 and TRBJ2-1; tentatively, D is TRBD1 or TRBD2 (5 bases each). CDR3 size: 12 residues. Germline V gene data show CDR1 as LGHNT and CDR2 as FRNRAP. The chain's CDR3 is CASGPDARDAIF. CDR3 sequence (DNA): TGTGCTAGTGGCCCCGACGCTCGGGACGCAATCTTC. The full variable domain, rest sourced from reference TRBV12-5 and TRBJ2-1, is DARVTQTPRHKVTEMGQEVTMRCQPILGHNTVFWYRQTMMQGLELLAYFRNRAPLDDSGMPKDRFSAEMPDATLATLKIQPSEPRDSAVYFCASGPDARDAIFGPGTRLTVL.

J is TRBJ2-5 and V is TRBV7-9; tentatively, D is TRBD1 or TRBD2 (6 bases each). Germline lookup yields CDR1 SEHNR and CDR2 FQNEAQ (reference sequence). V shed 1 base and J shed 5 bases, with 14 bases lying between them. The CDR3 is 15 amino acids. The chain's CDR3 is CASSLEGGPRETQYF. The CDR3 coding sequence is TGTGCCAGCAGCTTAGAAGGGGGGCCTCGGGAGACCCAGTACTTC. The variable domain in full, with the rest retrieved from reference TRBV7-9 and TRBJ2-5, is DTGVSQNPRHKITKRGQNVTFRCDPISEHNRLYWYRQTLGQGPEFLTYFQNEAQLEKSRLLSDRFSAERPKGSFSTLEIQRTEQGDSAMYLCASSLEGGPRETQYFGPGTRLLVL.

V and J are TRBV2 and TRBJ1-1; TRBD1 aligns across 7 bases. V trimming: 8 bases; J trimming: 2 bases; junction bases outside the gene matches: 5. The CDR3 runs to 13 residues. From germline, CDR1 is SNHLY and CDR2 FYNNEI. In DNA, the CDR3 is TGTGCCAGCTGGAGGGACAGAAACACTGAAGCTTTCTTT. Translation gives CASWRDRNTEAFF.

The rearrangement uses TRBV28 and TRBJ2-7; TRBD2 matches at 9 bases. The trim removed 6 bases at V and 7 bases at J, leaving 16 bases unmatched. Germline V lookup: CDR1 MDHEN, CDR2 SYDVKM. The CDR3 extends over 16 amino acids. CDR3 coding DNA: TGTGCCAGCAGCCTCCTTGAGCGGGGGGCCCCGAGGGAGCAGTACTTC. Its protein product is CASSLLERGAPREQYF. Full variable domain (missing parts from reference TRBV28 and TRBJ2-7): DVKVTQSSRYLVKRTGEKVFLECVQDMDHENMFWYRQDPGLGLRLIYFSYDVKMKEKGDIPEGYSVSREKKERFSLILESASTNQTSMYLCASSLLERGAPREQYFGPGTRLTVT.

V and J are TRBV29-1 and TRBJ1-2, with TRBD1 matching over 8 bases. Germline V lookup: CDR1 SQVTM, CDR2 ANQGSEA. This CDR3 spans 15 amino acids. With 1 base clipped from V and 8 bases from J, the junction kept 12 bases outside the gene matches. The CDR3: CSVEVGMRTGLGYTF. CDR3 in DNA: TGCAGCGTTGAAGTCGGAATGAGGACAGGGTTGGGCTACACCTTC.

This chain joins TRBV29-1 and TRBJ1-2, with a possible D match to TRBD1 (6 bases). CDR1 SQVTM and CDR2 ANQGSEA come from the germline V gene. Trimming removed 0 bases from V and 4 bases from J, with 18 bases in between. The CDR3 contains 16 residues. The CDR3 DNA is TGCAGCGTTGAAGATCGTAGGGGGTTGGGCAGCTATGGCTACACCTTC. Its protein product is CSVEDRRGLGSYGYTF.

The CDR3 region has the DNA TGTGCCAGCAGCCACTCAAGGGACAACACCGGGGAGCTGTTTTTT. It encodes CASSHSRDNTGELFF. V and J are TRBV7-3 and TRBJ2-2; D assignment may be TRBD1 or TRBD2 (5 bases each). V lost 5 bases and J lost 2, with 12 bases in between. Per germline, CDR1 SGHTA and CDR2 FQGTGA. The CDR3 has 15 amino acids.

V usage is TRBV5-1 and J usage is TRBJ1-2, with 10 bases lining up with TRBD1. Trimming at V came to 3 bases and at J to 4 bases, leaving 6 bases not matched to a gene. The CDR3 is made up of 15 amino acids. CDR1 is SGHRS, CDR2 YFSETQ, per germline. The CDR3 spells CASSSQTGGGYGYTF. CDR3 nucleotides: TGCGCCAGCAGCTCCCAGACAGGGGGCGGCTATGGCTACACCTTC.

The chain links TRBV2 to TRBJ2-5, with TRBD1 matching over 11 bases. The V segment lost 4 bases and the J segment 5 bases; nucleotides outside the gene matches: 6. Germline V gene lookup returns CDR1 SNHLY and CDR2 FYNNEI. The CDR3 is 15 residues long. The CDR3 DNA reads as TGTGCCAGCAGTGCCGGGACAGGGGGTTGGGAGACCCAGTACTTC. This encodes CASSAGTGGWETQYF.